Detailed here is one T cell receptor beta chain. The antigen this receptor binds is unknown. Base qualities are not recorded, but no much larger clone differs from it by a single base. The record originates from a study of cytomegalovirus exposure and HLA in healthy donors (dated 2017 in TCRdb). Regarding the complete study: According to an earlier analysis of 587 of the donors, some 180 million T cells yielded approximately 120 million unique TCR beta sequences and 276 Gb of sequence data. Roughly 320 gigabases of sequencing data and roughly 81 million unique TCR sequences made up an early release that covered fewer than 650 HLA-typed donors. Of the roughly 400 genotyped donors, approximately 80% fell in the genetic ancestry cluster associated with self-reported Caucasian donors. The study aimed to test whether signatures of past pathogen exposure could be identified by cataloging public T cell receptors. Using immunosequencing, the study profiled T cell repertoires from roughly 650 subjects and related those repertoires to cytomegalovirus serostatus. Along with the approximately 600-subject first cohort, a separate validation cohort of over a hundred different subjects was used. The study combined high-throughput TCR immunosequencing, statistical association of individual TCRs with disease status, and machine learning to predict cytomegalovirus infection status. A later analysis re-examined previously published TCR beta repertoires from more than 600 donors and added high-resolution HLA genotyping to investigate patterns of TCR occurrence. The later analysis used no new phenotypic data to find candidate immune exposures, relying instead on TCR beta sequences and their occurrence across donors. In an earlier analysis of 550 to 700 of the donors, high-throughput TCR beta sequencing was used to judge whether each TCR beta V gene segment behaved as functional or pseudogenic. Donor age, sex, ethnicity and CMV serostatus were compiled alongside the repertoire data. A later genetic analysis used genome-wide SNP genotypes for about 65% of the roughly 700 donors, treating that subset as a discovery cohort. Every discovery cohort repertoire had been produced on one sequencing platform. Class I and class II HLA loci were covered by the typing at four-digit resolution. Typing coverage differed by locus: A, B, C, DRB1 and DQB1 were typed in roughly 629-630 donors, DQA1 in 522, DPA1 in 600 to 610, and DPB1 in around 490. A handful of DR-DQ haplotypes were handled as single units for association and clustering because linkage in the cohort was strong. On average, roughly 250,000 unique TCR beta nucleotide sequences were sequenced per donor among fewer than 500 genotyped donors of the cohort, with approximately 18% of those sequences being non-productive. Overall study results and their limits: Only TCR beta chains were sequenced in this cohort, and the absence of alpha or paired-chain data limited detectable features. Compared with equally common non-associated chains, HLA-associated TCR beta chains in a later analysis were more clonally expanded and had lower generation probabilities. The earlier analysis of approximately 560 of the donors excluded roughly 16 rarely observed V segments, including chromosome 9 orphons, because counts were too low. It was suggested by the authors that the approach could potentially be generalized to other disease states and immunological phenotypes. Most CMV-associated TCR beta chains appeared to be HLA-restricted in a later analysis, and the HLA associations seemed to be driven largely by CMV exposure. In a later genetic analysis, a missense DCLRE1C variant was associated with V-gene and J-gene trimming of TCR beta chains, and the association was replicated in an independent cohort. In the study, 164 TCR beta chains were listed as associated with cytomegalovirus. Sequencing depth was assumed to be roughly uniform across donors in the presence/absence analyses, though that assumption may not hold. In a later analysis, the rate of TCR association differed among HLA loci, with DRB1 alleles having the most associated TCRs and HLA-C alleles having the fewest. Broadly in line with IMGT annotations, most TCR beta V segments showed up in productive rearrangements about 87% or about 30% of the time in an earlier analysis of several hundred of the donors. Because HLA typing was missing for some donors at each locus, association tests included only the typed subset. A later genetic analysis reported fewer N-insertions in productive TCRs among donors in an Asian-associated ancestry cluster than the approximately 670-donor mean. In both the original and validation cohorts, the classifier was reported to diagnose cytomegalovirus status with high specificity and sensitivity. In vitro tests confirmed that a few of the cytomegalovirus-associated TCR beta chains recognize cytomegalovirus antigens. A later analysis reported that several top co-occurrence clusters appeared linked to parvovirus B19, influenza, CMV and Epstein-Barr virus. A further reported finding was that TCR beta sequences accurately predicted the HLA-A and HLA-B alleles for most subjects in the first cohort. At a false discovery rate of 0.05, a later analysis linked 16,951 TCR beta sequences to specific HLA alleles. A cluster of highly shared sequence variants was judged likely to be a technical artifact of the sequencing pipeline. CMV serostatus was the only immune exposure information available for the cohort. Most TCR sequences were observed very rarely across donors, whereas some public TCRs were present in many individuals. Strong co-occurrence of HLA alleles, especially DR and DQ, made assigning TCR associations to individual alleles difficult. Linkage disequilibrium might explain the correlated functional status among segregating V segments, but an unknown experimental factor could not be excluded.

In total, just over 650 healthy bone marrow donors made up the cohort. All cohort members were sampled while nominally healthy, although unrecorded immune exposures were likely present. The donor was CMV seronegative and belonged to the group of more than 300 seronegative cohort members. Every donor gave a peripheral blood sample, and the peripheral blood mononuclear cells from that sample were used for TCR beta sequencing. The Qiagen DNeasy Blood Extraction Kit was used to extract genomic DNA from the blood cell samples. To prepare the library, the immunoSEQ multiplex PCR assay was applied. A mixture of 60 forward primers for TCR Vbeta segments and 13 reverse primers for TCR Jbeta segments was used in the multiplex PCR. The CDR3 region of rearranged TCR beta genes was amplified from genomic DNA with a multiplex PCR assay. The amplified TCR beta libraries were sequenced on the Illumina HiSeq System as 87-base-pair reads. As for how the authors treated the data: A later analysis tallied around 82 million unique TCR beta chains across the 700 or so repertoires, and around 10 million of those chains were shared by two or more donors. To remove PCR and sequencing errors, raw reads were error-corrected and collapsed into unique sequences using a nearest-neighbor algorithm that merged closely related sequences. To assign V, D and J gene segments, CDR3 sequences were aligned to IMGT reference sequences. For a sequence to be retained, a match of at least six nucleotides to both a V gene segment and a J gene segment was required. Rearrangements were classified as productive when the CDR3 lacked stop codons and remained in frame with V and J, and all other rearrangements were classified as non-productive. CDR3 was defined by IMGT convention, running from the second conserved V-encoded cysteine to the conserved J-encoded phenylalanine. Sequences without an unambiguous match to a single V gene segment were excluded from the earlier analysis of about 600 of the donors. In an earlier analysis of around 590 of the donors, a V segment was called functional when productive rearrangements were above 56.7%, and segregating when the standard deviation between donors exceeded 5%. A statistical classification framework was built for diagnosing cytomegalovirus status from the catalog of TCR beta chain sequences. V and J gene assignment, in a later analysis, came from comparing TCR nucleotide sequences with IMGT/GENE-DB human TR gene sequences. Using the TCRdist pipeline, a later analysis assigned CDR3 sequences along with most-parsimonious VDJ recombination scenarios. A later analysis defined each TCR beta chain by its CDR3 amino acid sequence plus V-gene family, and excluded reads lacking a unique V-gene family. A later analysis removed several hundred highly shared, low-generation-probability nucleotide sequences to deal with suspected cross-contamination and a sequencing artifact. For each public chain, a later analysis derived a clonal expansion index from normalized ranks of inferred template counts within each repertoire. A later analysis computed generation probabilities with a VDJ recombination model fitted to out-of-frame rearrangements, and checked the results against IGoR. A later analysis scored TCR-TCR, TCR-HLA and TCR-CMV co-occurrence with hypergeometric tests, applying a repertoire-size bias correction to TCR pairs. To estimate false discovery rates, a later analysis permuted the HLA or CMV assignments 20 times. A later analysis grouped co-occurring TCRs with DBSCAN, adding TCRdist sequence similarity when clustering within HLA-allele-positive subsets. Co-occurrence clustering excluded repertoires with fewer than 30,000 or more than 120,000 public chains, plus five with anomalous nucleotide sharing. Sourced from immuneACCESS, this table was stored by TCRdb with only in-frame sequences that have V and J called. A share of the clones is absent; for the studies checked, an unresolved V gene accounts for under half, and the remainder has no known explanation. The D gene and trimming were derived from the DNA, and the V and J assignments and clone size from that table. The table for this sample lists some 97,000 clones; approximately 80% of them were counted only once. Jointly, the top ten make up roughly 1.2% of the sample.

The sequencing sample was made of PBMCs. The source of this sequence is a young woman in good health and CMV-seronegative.

The sequence in DNA is TGTGCCAGCAGCTTCCCAGGGCACTACGAGCAGTACTTC. Translated, it gives CASSFPGHYEQYF. Rearrangement joined TRBV13 to TRBJ2-7; the D segment could be TRBD1, given 5 matching bases. The CDR3 covers 13 residues, taking in both the cysteine and the phenylalanine. Only CDR3 DNA remains: 39 bases, in frame from the first base. Trimming at the junction amounts to 3 bases on V and 3 bases on J, and the germline ends lie 9 bases apart. From a lookup of the germline V gene (reference sequence), CDR1 and CDR2 are PRHDT and FYEKMQ.